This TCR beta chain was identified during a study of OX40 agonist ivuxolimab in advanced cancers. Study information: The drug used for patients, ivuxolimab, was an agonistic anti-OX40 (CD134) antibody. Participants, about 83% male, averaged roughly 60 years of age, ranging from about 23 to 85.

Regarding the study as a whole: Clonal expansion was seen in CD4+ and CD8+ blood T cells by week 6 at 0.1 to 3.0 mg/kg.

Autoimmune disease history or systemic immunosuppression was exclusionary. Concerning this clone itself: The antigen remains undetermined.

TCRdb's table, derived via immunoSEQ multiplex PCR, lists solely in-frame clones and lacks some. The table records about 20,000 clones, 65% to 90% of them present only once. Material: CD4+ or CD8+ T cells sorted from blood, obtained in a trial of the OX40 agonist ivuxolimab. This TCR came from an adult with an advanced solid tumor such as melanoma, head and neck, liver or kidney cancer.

The CDR3 DNA is TGTGCCAGCAGCTCCGTTGGAGGGATGAACACCGGGGAGCTGTTTTTT. It is translated as CASSSVGGMNTGELFF. The rearrangement joins TRBV5-4 to TRBJ2-2, with D tentatively TRBD2 (6 bases). This CDR3 contains 16 residues. The V end was cut by 3 bases, the J end by 1 base, with 13 bases between. Per the germline V gene, CDR1 is SGHNT and CDR2 is YYREEE (reference sequence).